The T cell receptor beta chain under discussion was sequenced for a study of blood T cell repertoires in COVID-19 (dated by TCRdb to the early 2020s). About the investigation overall: Collaborator samples came from the United States, Italy and Spain and covered acute and convalescent phases of COVID-19. The prospective study material was composed of cDNA or gDNA derived from T cells, B-cell-depleted T cells, or PBMCs. Deeply sampled blood TCRbeta repertoires from subjects exposed to, actively infected with, or recovered from COVID-19 were included in the dataset. A freely available public database, intended as a resource for researchers studying the immune response to SARS-CoV-2, is where the repertoires were released. The samples were drawn from two sources: the first 160 participants of the ongoing ImmuneRACE study, and 950 to 1,500 subjects contributed by 6 global collaborators. The sample metadata nearly always contained a de-identified subject ID, COVID-19 status, age in years and sex. Where available, HLA class I and class II types were taken from metadata supplied by the sample provider and were not determined by assay-based typing.

Overall study outcomes, separate from this receptor: How much clinical and demographic metadata was included differed by source and by participant, and the metadata was provided uncurated.

Comments on this clone: Its target antigen remains unknown. Per-base qualities were not stored, and no clone one base away is much larger.

The immunoSEQ Assay, a bias-controlled multiplex PCR, was used to amplify TCRbeta CDR3 regions from genomic DNA. Turning to the authors' computational methods: Nucleated cell counts per sample were estimated from amplification of reference gene primers within the assay. Sequence reads were collapsed and filtered to measure the absolute abundance of every unique TCRbeta CDR3 rearrangement. For each sample, productive Simpson clonality was calculated as the square root of Simpson's diversity index over productive rearrangements. This immuneACCESS table, as held by TCRdb, lists in-frame sequences with V and J called but not all clones. Of the missing ones, under half trace to an unresolved V gene in checked studies; the others have no known cause. The V and J calls and the clone size are those of that table, but D and trimming were determined from the DNA. The sample records about 350,000 clones, roughly 90% of which are singletons. The top ten hold roughly 8.9% of the sample.

One collaborating source in Seattle enrolled patients during active infection and followed them longitudinally through the course of disease. Each collaborating institution followed its own protocols to collect whole blood in K2EDTA tubes. Collaborator samples were shipped for TCRbeta analysis as frozen whole blood, isolated PBMCs, or DNA extracted from either sample type. The CDR3 runs 18 amino acids, cysteine and phenylalanine included. Left in the record is the CDR3 DNA by itself, 54 bases read in frame from the first base. Compared with germline, V lacks 6 bases and J lacks 4 bases; bases without a gene match: 13. CDR1 KGHSH and CDR2 LQKENI are derived from the germline V gene.

The TCR originated in a man aged 30 to 39 with COVID-19, enrolled during active disease. Sequenced: peripheral blood. This receptor chain uses TRBV18 and TRBJ2-6; TRBD1 lines up with 9 middle nucleotides. This receptor carries the CDR3 CASSPTGTGLVGANVLTF. At the DNA level, the sequence is TGTGCCAGCTCGCCCACCGGGACAGGGTTGGTCGGGGCCAACGTCCTGACTTTC. Joined to the reference TRBV18 and TRBJ2-6 proteins, this CDR3 gives the full variable domain: NAGVMQNPRHLVRRRGQEARLRCSPMKGHSHVYWYRQLPEEGLKFMVYLQKENIIDESGMPKERFSAEFPKEGPSILRIQQVVRGDSAAYFCASSPTGTGLVGANVLTFGAGSRLTVL.